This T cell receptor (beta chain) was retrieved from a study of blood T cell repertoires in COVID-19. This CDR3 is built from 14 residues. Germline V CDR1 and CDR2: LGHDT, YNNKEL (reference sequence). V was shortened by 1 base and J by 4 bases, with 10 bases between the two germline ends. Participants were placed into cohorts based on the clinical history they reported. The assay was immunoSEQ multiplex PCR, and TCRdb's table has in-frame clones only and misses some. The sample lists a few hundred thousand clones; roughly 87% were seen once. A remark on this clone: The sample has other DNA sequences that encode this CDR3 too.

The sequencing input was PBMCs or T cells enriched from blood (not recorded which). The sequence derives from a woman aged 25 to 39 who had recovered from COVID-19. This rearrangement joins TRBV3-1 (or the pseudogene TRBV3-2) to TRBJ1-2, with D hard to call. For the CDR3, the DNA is TGTGCCAGCAGCCAAGGGGAGGGTCTCTATGGCTACACCTTC. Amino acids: CASSQGEGLYGYTF.